Listed here are 25 T cell receptor beta chains from one sample, sequenced in a study of shared clonotypes between healthy human individuals. Terminally differentiated effector memory CD45RA+ cells were excluded from the naive CD8 cells, which were CD45RO-negative and positively selected for CCR7. The assay was immunoSEQ multiplex PCR, and TCRdb's table has in-frame clones only and misses some. The table records just over 2,000,000 clones, approximately 94% of them present only once. Sequenced: naive CD8+ T cells sorted from blood. Every receptor here comes from a man younger than 30 in good health.

Ten or more counts support this clone. The chain couples TRBV27 to TRBJ2-7; 9 nucleotides align to TRBD1. The CDR3 has 15 residues. The V gene's germline CDR1 is MNHEY and CDR2 SMNVEV (reference sequence). Germline trimming cut 4 bases from V and 3 bases from J; bases unmatched to any gene: 7. CDR3 sequence (DNA): TGTGCCAGCAGTTATATCAGGGGACAGGGCTACGAGCAGTACTTC. Protein: CASSYIRGQGYEQYF.

The genes are TRBV5-6 and TRBJ2-1; 7 nucleotides agree with TRBD2. Germline CDR1 is SGHDT and CDR2 is YYEEEE. The CDR3 length is 14 residues. Trimming at V came to 2 bases and at J to 6 bases, leaving 5 bases not matched to a gene. The CDR3 reads CASSFGLGFNEQFF. CDR3 DNA: TGTGCCAGCAGCTTTGGACTAGGATTCAATGAGCAGTTCTTC.

V usage is TRBV15 and J usage is TRBJ2-7, with D unresolved. The V gene's germline CDR1 is LNHNV and CDR2 YYDKDF (reference sequence). The ends were cut back, 3 bases at V and 4 bases at J, with 13 bases in the middle. CDR3 length equals 14 residues. The CDR3 here is CATSSTVGTYEQYF. The CDR3 DNA reads as TGTGCCACCAGCAGTACAGTGGGTACGTACGAGCAGTACTTC.

A note on this clone: Distinct nucleotide sequences in the sample also encode this CDR3. This chain joins TRBV7-9 and TRBJ2-7; maybe TRBD2 (6 bases). Trimming took 3 bases from V and 4 from J, leaving 7 bases between them. From germline, CDR1 is SEHNR and CDR2 FQNEAQ (reference sequence). The CDR3 sequence is 12 residues long. The DNA for the CDR3 is TGTGCCAGCAGCTTTAGCGGATACGAGCAGTACTTC. Amino acid sequence: CASSFSGYEQYF.

The chain carries TRBV21-1 and TRBJ2-7. TRBV21-1 has pseudogene status. This CDR3 region has 14 residues. CDR3 loop: CASSRNRASYEQYF. Written as DNA, the CDR3 is TGTGCCAGCAGCCGGAACCGGGCCTCCTACGAGCAGTACTTC.

This chain joins TRBV6-5 and TRBJ1-1; tentatively, D is TRBD1 (6 bases). The CDR3 sequence is 13 residues long. The ends were cut back, 5 bases at V and 4 bases at J, with 11 bases in the middle. Germline V lookup: CDR1 MNHEY, CDR2 SVGAGI. The CDR3 region is CASSSTGTTEAFF. DNA of the CDR3: TGTGCCAGCAGTAGCACAGGGACCACTGAAGCTTTCTTT.

The CDR3 nucleotides are TGTGCCAGCAGCTTAGAGAGGGGCACCATATATTTT. Amino acid sequence: CASSLERGTIYF. The chain carries TRBV7-9 and TRBJ1-3, with a weak D call TRBD1 (5 bases). CDR3 size: 12 residues. V was shortened by 1 base and J by 9 bases, with 7 bases between the two germline ends. Germline CDR1 and CDR2: SEHNR and FQNEAQ (reference sequence).

This sequence joins TRBV18 and TRBJ2-1; TRBD2 matches at 12 bases. Looked up from germline, CDR1 is KGHSH and CDR2 is LQKENI. CDR3 size: 16 residues. V shed 3 bases, J shed 4 bases, and the junction held 4 bases outside the gene matches. This CDR3 reads CASSPTSGGSYNEQFF. For the CDR3, the DNA is TGTGCCAGCTCACCGACTAGCGGGGGATCATACAATGAGCAGTTCTTC.

On this clone itself: Other DNA sequences from this sample encode an identical CDR3 as well. The DNA for the CDR3 is TGTGCCAGCAGCGTAGAGAGCGGTTCCACAGATACGCAGTATTTT. Translation gives CASSVESGSTDTQYF. The gene calls are TRBV9 and TRBJ2-3; TRBD2 might be the D (5 bases). V lost 0 bases, J lost 2 bases, and 10 bases lay in between. The CDR3 is made up of 15 amino acids. Looked up from germline, CDR1 is SGDLS and CDR2 is YYNGEE.

The chain employs TRBV2 and TRBJ2-5, with 9 bases identical to TRBD2. The CDR3 contains 15 residues. The germline gives CDR1 SNHLY, CDR2 FYNNEI. V trimming: 4 bases; J trimming: 5 bases; junction bases outside the gene matches: 8. CDR3 residues: CASSAGTSSTETQYF. The CDR3 region has the DNA TGTGCCAGCAGTGCCGGGACTAGCTCTACGGAGACCCAGTACTTC.

J is TRBJ2-7 and V is TRBV11-2; D not certain. The germline V gene has CDR1 SGHAT and CDR2 FQNNGV. V was trimmed by 5 bases and J by 3 bases, leaving 5 bases between them. The CDR3 consists of 11 residues. The CDR3 nucleotides read TGTGCCAGCAGCGGGGACTACGAGCAGTACTTC. This translates into CASSGDYEQYF.

This chain connects TRBV5-4 to TRBJ2-7, with D maybe TRBD2 (6 bases). Germline V lookup: CDR1 SGHNT, CDR2 YYREEE (reference sequence). This CDR3 region has 14 residues. Deletions cut 4 bases from V and 3 bases from J, with 14 bases between. The CDR3 nucleotides read TGTGCCAGCAGCCAGGAGGGGTTAGACTACGAGCAGTACTTC. Translation: CASSQEGLDYEQYF.

The chain uses TRBV9 and TRBJ2-3; D tentatively fits TRBD1 or TRBD2 (5 bases each). From germline, CDR1 is SGDLS and CDR2 YYNGEE. The length of the CDR3 is 15 residues. Trimming stripped 1 base from V and 2 bases from J, with 11 bases between. CDR3 DNA: TGTGCCAGCAGCGTATCGGGACCCCCCACAGATACGCAGTATTTT. This encodes CASSVSGPPTDTQYF.

The V call is TRBV28, the J call TRBJ1-5; tentative D call: TRBD1 (5 bases). The CDR3 is made up of 14 amino acids. V shed 1 base and J shed 6 bases, with 10 bases lying between them. In germline, CDR1 is MDHEN, CDR2 SYDVKM. CDR3 coding DNA: TGTGCCAGCAGTTTATTAGGGGTGAGTCAGCCCCAGCATTTT. Protein sequence: CASSLLGVSQPQHF.

This rearrangement joins TRBV7-2 to TRBJ1-5; 8 nucleotides match TRBD1. The CDR3 contains 16 residues. The junction had 10 bases not matched to a gene; V was cut back by 5 bases and J by 4 bases. Germline V gene data show CDR1 as SGHTA and CDR2 as FQGNSA. For the CDR3, the DNA is TGTGCCAGCAGCATCAGGACAGGGCAACTTAATCAGCCCCAGCATTTT. Translation: CASSIRTGQLNQPQHF.

This chain connects TRBV19 to TRBJ2-7; perhaps TRBD1 as D (6 bases). CDR1 LNHDA and CDR2 SQIVND come from the germline V gene (reference sequence). The CDR3 spans 16 residues. Between the trimmed V and J ends, which lost 5 bases and 4 bases, there was a span of 21 bases. The CDR3 region is CASSYRASQGTYEQYF. In nucleotides, the CDR3 is TGTGCCAGTAGTTACCGAGCCTCACAGGGTACGTACGAGCAGTACTTC. Complete variable domain (other parts from reference TRBV19 and TRBJ2-7): DGGITQSPKYLFRKEGQNVTLSCEQNLNHDAMYWYRQDPGQGLRLIYYSQIVNDFQKGDIAEGYSVSREKKESFPLTVTSAQKNPTAFYLCASSYRASQGTYEQYFGPGTRLTVT.

As regards this clone: This specimen includes other DNA sequences encoding the same CDR3. The V call is TRBV19, the J call TRBJ2-7; D may be TRBD2 (6 bases). CDR3 size: 13 residues. The V end was cut by 1 base, the J end by 4 bases, with 8 bases between. CDR1 is LNHDA, CDR2 SQIVND, per germline (reference sequence). CDR3 DNA sequence: TGTGCCAGTAGTATAGCCGGGGGTTACGAGCAGTACTTC. Protein sequence: CASSIAGGYEQYF.

The chain has TRBV7-9 and TRBJ2-7; D ambiguous. Germline loops: CDR1 SEHNR, CDR2 FQNEAQ (reference sequence). The length of the CDR3 is 15 residues. Trimming took 5 bases from V and 6 from J, leaving 20 bases between them. CDR3 residues: CASSNSAGDRLEQYF. CDR3 nucleotides: TGTGCCAGCAGCAACTCGGCAGGAGATCGTCTCGAGCAGTACTTC.

The V gene is TRBV4-1, the J gene TRBJ2-2, with D tentatively TRBD1 or TRBD2 (5 bases each). The CDR3 loop spans 15 amino acids. CDR1 MGHRA and CDR2 YSYEKL come from the germline V gene. V gave up 1 base and J gave up 6 bases, with 12 bases separating them. The CDR3 coding sequence is TGCGCCAGCAGCCAAGTTACTGGGACGTCCGGGGAGCTGTTTTTT. Translating it yields CASSQVTGTSGELFF.

Regarding this clone: Other DNA sequences within the sample encode an identical CDR3. V usage is TRBV29-1 and J usage is TRBJ1-1, with no clear D. Per germline, CDR1 SQVTM and CDR2 ANQGSEA. V was pared by 4 bases and J by 0 bases, with 3 bases between. This CDR3 is built from 11 residues. The CDR3 bases are TGCAGCGTTGGCATGAACACTGAAGCTTTCTTT. Protein product: CSVGMNTEAFF.

V usage is TRBV9 and J usage is TRBJ1-2; D unclear. CDR1 and CDR2 (germline): SGDLS, YYNGEE. The ends were cut back, 1 base at V and 8 bases at J, with 12 bases in the middle. The CDR3 length is 13 residues. CDR3 nucleotides: TGTGCCAGCAGCGTACTGGGTGGGAACGGCTACACCTTC. Translating it yields CASSVLGGNGYTF.

The rearrangement joins TRBV5-6 to TRBJ1-2; tentatively, D is TRBD1 (5 bases). The CDR3 contains 15 residues. Between the trimmed V and J ends, which lost 2 bases and 7 bases, there was a span of 18 bases. CDR1 SGHDT and CDR2 YYEEEE come from the germline V gene. CDR3 sequence (DNA): TGTGCCAGCAGCTTTAGGGGCAGGGATTTAAGTGGCTACACCTTC. Protein sequence: CASSFRGRDLSGYTF.

The V gene is TRBV10-2, the J gene TRBJ2-2; D might be TRBD1 (5 bases). Germline-derived CDR1 and CDR2 are WSHSY and SAAADI. Trimming removed 6 bases from V and 0 bases from J, with 8 bases in between. There are 14 residues in the CDR3. The DNA for the CDR3 is TGCGCCAGCAGGATGGACACGAACACCGGGGAGCTGTTTTTT. Protein product: CASRMDTNTGELFF.

V is TRBV28 and J is TRBJ2-2; 8 positions match TRBD1. The germline CDR1 and CDR2 sequences are MDHEN and SYDVKM. The CDR3 covers 15 residues. Germline trimming cut 3 bases from V and 4 bases from J; bases unmatched to any gene: 4. The CDR3 sequence is CASSFGRGLTGELFF. The CDR3 coding sequence is TGTGCCAGCAGTTTCGGCAGGGGGCTCACCGGGGAGCTGTTTTTT.

This clone was recorded once. The identical CDR3 is also encoded by other nucleotide sequences in the sample. J is TRBJ2-7 and V is TRBV4-3; 8 bases line up with TRBD2. Trimming took 0 bases from V and 1 from J; bases not matched to a gene: 2. This CDR3 has 15 amino acids. Germline V gene sequence: CDR1 LGHNA, CDR2 YSLEER. The CDR3 loop reads CASSQEGGGSYEQYF. For the CDR3, the DNA is TGCGCCAGCAGCCAAGAAGGCGGGGGGTCCTACGAGCAGTACTTC.